This TCR beta chain comes out of a study of T cells in localized non-small cell lung cancer. Repertoires were generated with immunoSEQ multiplex PCR, while TCRdb's copy carries only in-frame clones and drops some. The sample lists about 64,000 clones, roughly 79% occurring once. This clone was recorded once. Its cognate antigen is unknown. The study, taken as a whole, reports: In adjacent lung, a median around 52 of the top 100 tumor clones were found. Density of T cells in blood, when higher, went with longer overall survival.

The source is a man aged 35-75 years with stage II lung adenocarcinoma. Sequencing was performed on PBMCs, taken before any cancer treatment.

CDR3 residues: CASSFRLLSNEKLFF. Written as DNA, the CDR3 is TGTGCCAGCAGTTTTCGGCTTTTGTCTAATGAAAAACTGTTTTTT. The chain combines TRBV6-5 with TRBJ1-4; D is unresolved. Deletions cut 4 bases from V and 3 bases from J, with 12 bases between. This CDR3 comprises 15 residues. Germline lookup yields CDR1 MNHEY and CDR2 SVGAGI.